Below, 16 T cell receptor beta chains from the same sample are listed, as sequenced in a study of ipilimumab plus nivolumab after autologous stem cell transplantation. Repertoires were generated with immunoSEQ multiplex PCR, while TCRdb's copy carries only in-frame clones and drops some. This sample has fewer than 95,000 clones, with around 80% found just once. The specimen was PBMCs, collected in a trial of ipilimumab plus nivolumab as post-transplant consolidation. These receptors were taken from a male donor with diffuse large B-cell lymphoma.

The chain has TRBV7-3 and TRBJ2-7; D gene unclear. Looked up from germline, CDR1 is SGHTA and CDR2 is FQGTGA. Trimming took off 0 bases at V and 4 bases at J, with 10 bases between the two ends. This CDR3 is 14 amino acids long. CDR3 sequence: CASSLTRTSYEQYF. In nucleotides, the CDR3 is TGTGCCAGCAGCTTAACCCGGACCAGTTACGAGCAGTACTTC.

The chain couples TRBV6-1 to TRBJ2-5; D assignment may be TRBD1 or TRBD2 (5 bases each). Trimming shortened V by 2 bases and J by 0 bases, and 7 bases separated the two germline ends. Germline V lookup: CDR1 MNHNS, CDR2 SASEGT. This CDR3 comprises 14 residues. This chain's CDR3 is CASSELGDQETQYF. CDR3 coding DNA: TGTGCCAGCAGTGAACTGGGGGACCAAGAGACCCAGTACTTC.

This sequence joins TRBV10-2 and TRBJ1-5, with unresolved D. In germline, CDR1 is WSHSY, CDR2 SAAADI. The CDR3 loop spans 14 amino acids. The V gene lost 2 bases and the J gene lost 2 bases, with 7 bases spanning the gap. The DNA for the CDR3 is TGCGCCAGCAGTGAGGTTCAGGGCAATCAGCCCCAGCATTTT. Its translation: CASSEVQGNQPQHF.

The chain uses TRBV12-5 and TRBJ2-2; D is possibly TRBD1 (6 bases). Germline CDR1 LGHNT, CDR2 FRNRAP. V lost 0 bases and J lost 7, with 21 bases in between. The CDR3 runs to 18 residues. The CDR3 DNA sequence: TGTGCTAGTGGTTTGGTAGGGATGGGGGCCCGAGAGGGCGGGGAGCTGTTTTTT. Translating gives CASGLVGMGAREGGELFF.

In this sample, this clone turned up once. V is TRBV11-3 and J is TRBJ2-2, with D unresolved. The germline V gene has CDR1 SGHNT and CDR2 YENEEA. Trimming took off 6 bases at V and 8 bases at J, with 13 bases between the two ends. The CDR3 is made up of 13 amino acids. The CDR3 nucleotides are TGTGCCAGCAGTCTCGCGAGGTGGGGGGAGCTGTTTTTT. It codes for CASSLARWGELFF.

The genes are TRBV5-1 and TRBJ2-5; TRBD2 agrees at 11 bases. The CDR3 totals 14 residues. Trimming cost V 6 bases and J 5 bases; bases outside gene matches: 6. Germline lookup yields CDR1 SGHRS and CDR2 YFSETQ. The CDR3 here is CASNSGGVSETQYF. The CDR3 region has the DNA TGCGCCAGCAATAGCGGGGGGGTTAGTGAGACCCAGTACTTC.

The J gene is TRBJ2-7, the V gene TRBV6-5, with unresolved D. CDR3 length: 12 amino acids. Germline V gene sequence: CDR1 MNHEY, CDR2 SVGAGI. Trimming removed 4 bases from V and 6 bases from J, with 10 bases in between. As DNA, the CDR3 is TGTGCCAGCAGTTGGTCTGGTCGCGAGCAGTACTTC. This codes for CASSWSGREQYF.

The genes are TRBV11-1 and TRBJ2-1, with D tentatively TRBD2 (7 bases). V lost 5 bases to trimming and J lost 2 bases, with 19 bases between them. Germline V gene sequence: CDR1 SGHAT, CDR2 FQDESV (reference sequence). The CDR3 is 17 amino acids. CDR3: CASSPAGQGRAYNEQFF. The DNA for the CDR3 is TGTGCCAGCAGCCCAGCCGGCCAGGGGAGGGCCTACAATGAGCAGTTCTTC.

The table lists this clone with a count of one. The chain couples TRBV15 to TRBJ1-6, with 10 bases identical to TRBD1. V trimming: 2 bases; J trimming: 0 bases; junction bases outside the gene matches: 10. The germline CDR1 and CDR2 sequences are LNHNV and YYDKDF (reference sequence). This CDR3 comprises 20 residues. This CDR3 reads CATSRRPGQGTSSYNSPLHF. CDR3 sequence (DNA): TGTGCCACCAGCAGACGCCCGGGACAGGGGACGAGCTCCTATAATTCACCCCTCCACTTT.

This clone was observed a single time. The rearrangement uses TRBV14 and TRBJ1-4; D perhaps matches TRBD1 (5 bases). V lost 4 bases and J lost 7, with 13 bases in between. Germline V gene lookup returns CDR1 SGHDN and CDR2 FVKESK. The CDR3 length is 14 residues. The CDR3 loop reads CASSPTGGFEKLFF. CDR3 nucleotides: TGTGCCAGCAGCCCCACGGGGGGATTTGAAAAACTGTTTTTT.

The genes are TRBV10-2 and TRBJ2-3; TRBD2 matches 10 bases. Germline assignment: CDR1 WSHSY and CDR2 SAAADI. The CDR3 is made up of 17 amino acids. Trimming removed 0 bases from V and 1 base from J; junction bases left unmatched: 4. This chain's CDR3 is CASSESTGTSGTDTQYF. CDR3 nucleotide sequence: TGCGCCAGCAGTGAGTCCACCGGGACTAGCGGCACAGATACGCAGTATTTT.

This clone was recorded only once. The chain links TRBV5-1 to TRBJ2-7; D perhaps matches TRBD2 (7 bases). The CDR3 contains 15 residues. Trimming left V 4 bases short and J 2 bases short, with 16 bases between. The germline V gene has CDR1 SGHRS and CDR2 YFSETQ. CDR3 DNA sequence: TGCGCCAGCAGCCTGGCGGGGGCCCGAACCTACGAGCAGTACTTC. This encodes CASSLAGARTYEQYF. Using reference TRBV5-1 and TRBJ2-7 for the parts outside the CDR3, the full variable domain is KAGVTQTPRYLIKTRGQQVTLSCSPISGHRSVSWYQQTPGQGLQFLFEYFSETQRNKGNFPGRFSGRQFSNSRSEMNVSTLELGDSALYLCASSLAGARTYEQYFGPGTRLTVT.

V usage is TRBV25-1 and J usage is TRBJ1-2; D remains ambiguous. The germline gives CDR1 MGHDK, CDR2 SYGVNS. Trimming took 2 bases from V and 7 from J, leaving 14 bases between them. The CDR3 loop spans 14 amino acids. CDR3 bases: TGTGCCAGCAGTGAAGGAGCAGCTCGGCGTGGCTACACCTTC. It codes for CASSEGAARRGYTF.

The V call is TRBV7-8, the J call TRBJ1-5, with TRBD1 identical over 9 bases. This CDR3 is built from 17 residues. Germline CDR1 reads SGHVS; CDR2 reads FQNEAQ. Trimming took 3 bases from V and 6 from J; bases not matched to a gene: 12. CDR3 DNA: TGTGCCAGCAGCTTCAATCCCCGGGACAGGGTGGGTCAGCCCCAGCATTTT. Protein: CASSFNPRDRVGQPQHF.

CDR3 bases: TGCGCCAGCAGCTCTGTAGCGGGGGGCGAAGGAGAGACCCAGTACTTC. This translates into CASSSVAGGEGETQYF. The J gene is TRBJ2-5, the V gene TRBV5-1; 10 nucleotides agree with TRBD2. V lost 3 bases, J lost 4 bases, and 9 bases stayed unmatched. Per germline, CDR1 SGHRS and CDR2 YFSETQ. CDR3 length: 16 amino acids.

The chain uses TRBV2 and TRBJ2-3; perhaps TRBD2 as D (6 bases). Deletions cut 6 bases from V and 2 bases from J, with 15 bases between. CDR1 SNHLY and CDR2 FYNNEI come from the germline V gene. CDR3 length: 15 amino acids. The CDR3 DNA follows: TGTGCCAGCAGCTCCGACGGGGGAAACACAGATACGCAGTATTTT. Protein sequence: CASSSDGGNTDTQYF.